Below, one TCR beta chain is given with its context. Its antigen is unknown. The sample comes from a study of shared clonotypes between healthy human individuals. Study-level results: Limited genetic and exposure-history diversity came from having few donors.

Assay execution proceeded at the deep level. Several immunoSEQ plates received, in even portions, the genomic DNA of each subset. TCRdb keeps only in-frame clones here, not all; method: immunoSEQ multiplex PCR. The sample lists about 460,000 clones; more than 70% were seen once. Sequencing was carried out using PBMCs. The receptor was isolated from a woman aged 40 to 55 in good health. Some clones in this sample may be carry-over from other donors' samples.

The CDR3 DNA reads TGTGCCAGCAGCCAGGGACGTAAGGAGACCCAGTACTTC. Its protein is CASSQGRKETQYF. The rearrangement joins TRBV7-2 to TRBJ2-5, with D perhaps being TRBD1 or TRBD2 (5 bases each). This CDR3 has 13 residues. Trimming left V 5 bases short and J 5 bases short, with 12 bases between. Germline CDR1 SGHTA, CDR2 FQGNSA.